The 23 T cell receptor beta chains presented below share a single source sample, sequenced in a study of radiotherapy plus CTLA-4 blockade in lung cancer. Generated by immunoSEQ multiplex PCR, the TCRdb table keeps only in-frame clones and is missing some. In the table there are about 97,000 clones, roughly 74% of which are singletons. The source was peripheral blood, collected from a patient treated with radiotherapy plus ipilimumab. The receptors shown here come from a human donor with non-small cell lung cancer who had a partial response to radiotherapy plus ipilimumab. Some clones in this sample may be carry-over from other donors' samples.

The CDR3 loop is CASRGSAGGLSSYNEQFF. DNA of the CDR3: TGCGCCAGCAGGGGGTCAGCGGGGGGCCTCAGCTCCTACAATGAGCAGTTCTTC. The rearrangement joins TRBV5-1 to TRBJ2-1, with 9 bases lining up with TRBD2. This CDR3 is built from 18 residues. Germline loops: CDR1 SGHRS, CDR2 YFSETQ. The trim removed 5 bases at V and 0 bases at J, leaving 12 bases unmatched.

The CDR3 DNA reads as TGTGCCAGCAGTGCGGGACAGGGGACAGATACGCAGTATTTT. Protein: CASSAGQGTDTQYF. The gene calls are TRBV6-1 and TRBJ2-3, with 10 bases matching TRBD1. Germline V gives CDR1 MNHNS, CDR2 SASEGT. The V segment lost 4 bases and the J segment 3 bases; nucleotides outside the gene matches: 1. The CDR3 has 14 residues.

This clone showed up just a few times. CDR3 region: CASSLAGAVYNEQFF. Here the CDR3 DNA reads TGTGCCAGCAGTTTAGCGGGGGCCGTTTACAATGAGCAGTTCTTC. The rearrangement joins TRBV28 to TRBJ2-1, with D possibly matching TRBD2 (7 bases). The germline V and J ends were trimmed by 2 bases and 4 bases, with 12 bases remaining between them. This CDR3 contains 15 residues. Germline V gene lookup returns CDR1 MDHEN and CDR2 SYDVKM. Full variable domain (outside the CDR3, taken from reference TRBV28 and TRBJ2-1): DVKVTQSSRYLVKRTGEKVFLECVQDMDHENMFWYRQDPGLGLRLIYFSYDVKMKEKGDIPEGYSVSREKKERFSLILESASTNQTSMYLCASSLAGAVYNEQFFGPGTRLTVL.

V and J are TRBV30 and TRBJ2-5; D perhaps matches TRBD2 (6 bases). The CDR3 covers 15 residues. V gave up 4 bases and J gave up 3 bases, with 18 bases separating them. The germline gives CDR1 GTSNPN, CDR2 SVGIG (reference sequence). CDR3 sequence: CAWTGGAGLKETQYF. Written as DNA, the CDR3 is TGTGCCTGGACTGGCGGGGCAGGGCTAAAAGAGACCCAGTACTTC. Full variable domain (rest looked up from reference TRBV30 and TRBJ2-5): SQTIHQWPATLVQPVGSPLSLECTVEGTSNPNLYWYRQAAGRGLQLLFYSVGIGQISSEVPQNLSASRPQDRQFILSSKKLLLSDSGFYLCAWTGGAGLKETQYFGPGTRLLVL.

The chain carries TRBV2 and TRBJ1-5; 8 bases line up with TRBD1. Germline V gene sequence: CDR1 SNHLY, CDR2 FYNNEI. This CDR3 spans 17 amino acids. V lost 5 bases and J lost 0; bases outside the gene matches: 9. CDR3: CASSIRGPKYSNQPQHF. DNA of the CDR3: TGTGCCAGCAGTATCAGGGGGCCAAAGTATAGCAATCAGCCCCAGCATTTT.

The chain recombines TRBV7-2 with TRBJ2-5; weak D call: TRBD1 (5 bases). The tail of the sequence fits TRBJ2-7 better, so the J call may be wrong. The CDR3 contains 13 residues. Germline-derived CDR1 and CDR2 are SGHTA and FQGNSA. The CDR3 protein is CASSPTESYEQYF. CDR3 in DNA: TGTGCCAGCAGCCCGACAGAGAGCTACGAGCAGTACTTC.

This chain connects TRBV7-8 to TRBJ2-2; D is possibly TRBD2 (6 bases). Germline CDR1 is SGHVS and CDR2 is FQNEAQ. V was clipped by 8 bases and J by 4 bases, with 11 bases between them. The CDR3 length is 13 residues. CDR3 DNA: TGTGCCAGCTCGGGAGTCACCACCGGGGAGCTGTTTTTT. It is translated as CASSGVTTGELFF.

This clone was detected only once. The rearrangement joins TRBV5-1 to TRBJ2-7; tentatively, D is TRBD1 (5 bases). The CDR3 totals 14 residues. Deletions cut 0 bases from V and 4 bases from J, with 11 bases between. The germline gives CDR1 SGHRS, CDR2 YFSETQ. As DNA, the CDR3 is TGCGCCAGCAGCTTGGGACAGCCGATTTACGAGCAGTACTTC. Amino acids: CASSLGQPIYEQYF.

This clone was counted only a few times. V usage is TRBV5-3 and J usage is TRBJ2-5; D is ambiguous. TRBV5-3 is designated an ORF whose function remains uncertain. With 0 bases removed from V and 2 bases from J, the gap between germline ends came to 8 bases. This CDR3 is built from 14 residues. Here the CDR3 DNA reads TGTGCCAGAAGCTTGGAGACTCCTCAAGAGACCCAGTACTTC. This codes for CARSLETPQETQYF.

The J gene is TRBJ2-1, the V gene TRBV4-2; tentative D call: TRBD2 (6 bases). This CDR3 contains 15 residues. Per the germline V gene, CDR1 is LGHNA and CDR2 is YNFKEQ. The ends were cut back, 4 bases at V and 9 bases at J, with 19 bases in the middle. CDR3 in amino acids: CASSPRDSAVGEQFF. The DNA of the CDR3 is TGTGCCAGCAGCCCGAGGGACTCAGCGGTTGGTGAGCAGTTCTTC.

This chain links TRBV5-1 with TRBJ2-5; D may be TRBD2 (6 bases). The CDR3 has 14 residues. The germline CDR1 and CDR2 sequences are SGHRS and YFSETQ. The V and J ends lost 1 base and 1 base respectively, with 8 bases between them. The CDR3 protein is CASSLWEAQETQYF. CDR3 coding DNA: TGCGCCAGCAGCTTGTGGGAGGCCCAAGAGACCCAGTACTTC.

The chain recombines TRBV7-6 with TRBJ2-7, with TRBD2 matching over 9 bases. This CDR3 comprises 17 residues. Trimming removed 5 bases from V and 0 bases from J; junction bases left unmatched: 11. Germline V gene data show CDR1 as SGHVS and CDR2 as FNYEAQ. The CDR3 region is CASSAYLAGDSSYEQYF. In nucleotides, the CDR3 is TGTGCCAGCAGCGCCTACTTAGCGGGGGACAGCTCCTACGAGCAGTACTTC.

The chain combines TRBV5-1 with TRBJ2-3; 7 bases line up with TRBD1. Trimming at V came to 4 bases and at J to 2 bases, leaving 4 bases not matched to a gene. The V gene's germline CDR1 is SGHRS and CDR2 YFSETQ. The CDR3 length is 14 residues. The chain's CDR3 is CASSLGQYTDTQYF. DNA of the CDR3: TGCGCCAGCAGCCTGGGACAGTACACAGATACGCAGTATTTT.

This clone showed up just once. The chain is built from TRBV2 and TRBJ2-1; 8 bases are a match to TRBD2. CDR3 length: 15 residues. V lost 5 bases, J lost 5 bases, and 8 bases stayed unmatched. Germline CDR1 reads SNHLY; CDR2 reads FYNNEI. CDR3 amino acids: CASSSVSGDNNEQFF. CDR3 nucleotides: TGTGCCAGCAGTTCGGTTAGCGGGGACAACAATGAGCAGTTCTTC.

The rearrangement joins TRBV5-1 to TRBJ1-3; D not resolved. Germline lookup yields CDR1 SGHRS and CDR2 YFSETQ. With 0 bases removed from V and 0 bases from J, the gap between germline ends came to 7 bases. This CDR3 region has 15 residues. The CDR3 DNA sequence: TGCGCCAGCAGCTTGGGATTCGGCTCTGGAAACACCATATATTTT. Protein: CASSLGFGSGNTIYF.

On this clone itself: Different DNA sequences within this sample yield the same CDR3. The gene calls are TRBV4-3 and TRBJ1-4, with D possibly being TRBD1 (6 bases). The CDR3 extends over 17 amino acids. The germline V gene has CDR1 LGHNA and CDR2 YSLEER. V was shortened by 2 bases and J by 8 bases, with 21 bases between the two germline ends. The CDR3 here is CASSQFTPARGGEKLFF. The CDR3 DNA reads as TGCGCCAGCAGCCAATTCACCCCGGCGCGGGGGGGCGAAAAACTGTTTTTT.

V gene TRBV12-2 combines with J gene TRBJ2-5; TRBD2, the table's D call, was not compared with the DNA. TRBV12-2 has pseudogene status. The CDR3 is 16 amino acids. CDR3 in DNA: TGTGCAAGTCCCATGGGGGCTAGCGGGGAAGGGGAGACCCAGTACTTC. It specifies CASPMGASGEGETQYF.

As for this clone: An end of the junction differs from the germline gene, which may be a read error. J is TRBJ2-1 and V is TRBV7-8, with 7 positions matching TRBD1. This CDR3 is 16 amino acids long. Germline CDR1 is SGHVS and CDR2 is FQNEAQ. CDR3 DNA: TGTGCCAGCAGCTCCACAGGGGCCAGCTCCTACAATAAGCAGTTCTTC. It specifies CASSSTGASSYNKQFF.

This clone was seen more than once but under ten times. The chain joins TRBV28 to TRBJ1-6; D is unresolved. CDR3 length: 15 amino acids. Germline V gene data show CDR1 as MDHEN and CDR2 as SYDVKM. Deletions cut 6 bases from V and 8 bases from J, with 17 bases between. CDR3 amino acids: CASSRIGVVDSPLHF. The CDR3 region has the DNA TGTGCCAGCAGCCGAATCGGGGTGGTCGATTCACCCCTCCACTTT. The entire variable domain, with the rest obtained from reference TRBV28 and TRBJ1-6, is as follows: DVKVTQSSRYLVKRTGEKVFLECVQDMDHENMFWYRQDPGLGLRLIYFSYDVKMKEKGDIPEGYSVSREKKERFSLILESASTNQTSMYLCASSRIGVVDSPLHFGNGTRLTVT.

V is TRBV11-2 and J is TRBJ2-2; D perhaps matches TRBD2 (5 bases). The germline V gene encodes CDR1 SGHAT and CDR2 FQNNGV. This CDR3 spans 12 amino acids. V lost 5 bases to trimming and J lost 7 bases, with 8 bases between them. CDR3 bases: TGTGCCAGCAGCCTAGGGAGCGGGGAGCTGTTTTTT. Translated: CASSLGSGELFF.

This chain links TRBV19 with TRBJ2-5, with 7 bases fitting TRBD1. This CDR3 comprises 13 residues. The germline V gene has CDR1 LNHDA and CDR2 SQIVND (reference sequence). With 7 bases clipped from V and 11 bases from J, the junction kept 13 bases outside the gene matches. The CDR3 spells CASTGTVGVEQYF. DNA of the CDR3: TGTGCCAGTACCGGGACAGTCGGCGTAGAGCAGTACTTC.

The chain couples TRBV11-2 to TRBJ1-1; the D gene is possibly TRBD1 (6 bases). V dropped 5 bases and J dropped 0 bases, with 16 bases sitting between them. Germline V CDR1 and CDR2: SGHAT, FQNNGV. CDR3 length: 16 residues. The CDR3 region has the DNA TGTGCCAGCAGCGGCGAGGACAGTTACATGAACACTGAAGCTTTCTTT. Translating gives CASSGEDSYMNTEAFF.

The chain recombines TRBV7-8 with TRBJ1-6; D is undetermined. The germline V gene has CDR1 SGHVS and CDR2 FQNEAQ. Trimming took 5 bases from V and 7 from J, leaving 9 bases between them. The CDR3 runs 13 residues. CDR3 DNA sequence: TGTGCCAGCAGCCCGCGATGGAATTCACCCCTCCACTTT. Amino acid sequence: CASSPRWNSPLHF.